This T cell receptor beta chain derives from a study of blood T cell repertoires in COVID-19. Study information: T cells, B-cell-depleted T cells, or PBMCs supplied cDNA or gDNA.

Trimming cost V 6 bases and J 2 bases; bases outside gene matches: 10. Germline assignment: CDR1 MNHEY and CDR2 SVGEGT. CDR3 size: 17 residues. Profiled with immunoSEQ multiplex PCR; TCRdb holds only in-frame clones, not every one. The table shows under 450,000 clones, with 80% to 90% occurring only once. This sequence joins TRBV6-2 or TRBV6-3 and TRBJ2-1; 10 bases match TRBD2. Material: peripheral blood. This receptor was obtained from a woman in her sixties or seventies with COVID-19, enrolled during active disease. CDR3: CASSPIAGGWAYNEQFF. DNA of the CDR3: TGTGCCAGCAGCCCTATAGCGGGGGGCTGGGCCTACAATGAGCAGTTCTTC.